Presented here are 18 T cell receptor beta chains from one specimen sequenced in a study of early T cells in non-severe SARS-CoV-2 infection. TCRdb independently ran MiXCR on the 5' RACE reads; one entry per CDR3 protein. The data hold under 70,000 distinct CDR3 sequences, with about 15% observed a single time. The sequencing here drew on whole blood, taken at baseline. The receptors were gathered from an adult who was a healthcare worker with PCR-confirmed SARS-CoV-2 infection or an uninfected control (not recorded which).

This clonotype turned up a few times. V and J are TRBV6-2 or TRBV6-3 and TRBJ1-5; D may be TRBD1 (6 bases). Trimming removed 4 bases at V and 3 bases at J, with 13 bases between. Germline CDR1 is MNHEY and CDR2 is SVGEGT. CDR3 length: 15 residues. CDR3 loop: CASSWDMMANQPQHF. CDR3 bases: TGTGCCAGCAGTTGGGACATGATGGCCAATCAGCCCCAGCATTTT.

A few counts support this clonotype. The V and J genes are TRBV5-1 and TRBJ2-5; D uncertain. Deletions cut 0 bases from V and 5 bases from J, with 11 bases between. Germline loops: CDR1 SGHRS, CDR2 YFSETQ. The CDR3 length is 14 residues. The CDR3 protein is CASSLGRARETQYF. As DNA, the CDR3 is TGCGCCAGCAGCTTGGGGCGAGCTCGGGAGACCCAGTACTTC.

The table lists this clonotype with a few counts. This chain uses TRBV12-3 or TRBV12-4 with TRBJ1-6; TRBD1 is a possible D gene (6 bases). The V end was cut by 1 base, the J end by 8 bases, with 6 bases between. The CDR3 is 13 amino acids. CDR3 in amino acids: CASSLEGDSPLHF. Written as DNA, the CDR3 is TGTGCCAGCAGTTTAGAGGGGGATTCACCCCTCCACTTT.

The rearrangement uses TRBV28 and TRBJ2-7; 10 bases match TRBD2. With 1 base clipped from V and 7 bases from J, the junction kept 10 bases outside the gene matches. The germline V gene encodes CDR1 MDHEN and CDR2 SYDVKM. The CDR3 is made up of 16 amino acids. CDR3 coding DNA: TGTGCCAGCAGTTTATTGCTCCTAGCGGGAGTTCAAGAGCAGTACTTC. Translation gives CASSLLLLAGVQEQYF.

This clonotype was seen ten or more times. V usage is TRBV7-9 and J usage is TRBJ1-2; no reliable D call. CDR1 SEHNR and CDR2 FQNEAQ come from the germline V gene (reference sequence). Trimming took 5 bases from V and 6 from J, leaving 13 bases between them. The length of the CDR3 is 13 residues. CDR3 sequence: CASSLTETDGYTF. The CDR3 DNA is TGTGCCAGCAGCCTTACAGAGACCGATGGCTACACCTTC.

On this clonotype: Lacking the conserved final phenylalanine or tryptophan, this CDR3 likely reflects a read error. The rearrangement links TRBV18 to TRBJ2-7; D possibly corresponds to TRBD1 (6 bases). The CDR3 spans 12 residues. CDR1 is KGHSH, CDR2 LQKENI, per germline. The ends were cut back, 6 bases at V and 0 bases at J, with 6 bases in the middle. CDR3 protein: CASSDSSYEQYS. The CDR3 region has the DNA TGTGCCAGCTCGGACAGCTCCTACGAGCAGTACTCC.

This clonotype was observed at least ten times. This chain connects TRBV12-3 or TRBV12-4 to TRBJ1-6, with 10 bases aligning to TRBD1. J gave up 9 bases and V 4 bases, and 6 bases lay outside the gene matches. CDR3 length equals 15 residues. DNA of the CDR3: TGTGCCAGCAGTTCCGGACAGGGGGAACGTTCACCCCTCCACTTT. Its protein product is CASSSGQGERSPLHF.

This clonotype turned up a few times. The V gene is TRBV5-4, the J gene TRBJ2-7; TRBD1 agrees at 11 bases. V lost 0 bases to trimming and J lost 5 bases; unmatched junction nucleotides: 10. The V gene's germline CDR1 is SGHNT and CDR2 YYREEE (reference sequence). The CDR3 consists of 17 residues. The CDR3 loop is CASSLGLPGQGGHEQYF. The CDR3 coding sequence is TGTGCCAGCAGCTTGGGCCTACCGGGACAGGGGGGCCACGAGCAGTACTTC.

This clonotype was seen just once. The chain couples TRBV5-4 to TRBJ2-7; D is undetermined. The CDR3 contains 12 residues. Germline CDR1 and CDR2: SGHNT and YYREEE (reference sequence). V gave up 3 bases and J gave up 5 bases, with 9 bases separating them. The CDR3 nucleotides are TGTGCCAGCAGCTCTGCTTGGGACGAGCAGTACTTC. As protein: CASSSAWDEQYF.

This clonotype was found a few times. The rearrangement joins TRBV3-1 to TRBJ2-3; D not certain. Germline V gene sequence: CDR1 LGHDT, CDR2 YNNKEL (reference sequence). V was trimmed by 4 bases and J by 6 bases, leaving 11 bases between them. This CDR3 contains 13 residues. In DNA, the CDR3 is TGTGCCAGCAGCCGTTCTTCCTTCGATACGCAGTATTTT. Amino acids: CASSRSSFDTQYF.

This rearrangement joins TRBV10-3 to TRBJ2-3; D gene uncertain. The CDR3 extends over 12 amino acids. Looked up from germline, CDR1 is ENHRY and CDR2 is SYGVKD. V lost 5 bases and J lost 5, with 8 bases in between. CDR3: CAISPLGDTQYF. The CDR3 coding sequence is TGTGCCATCAGTCCGTTAGGAGATACGCAGTATTTT.

This clonotype was observed a handful of times. The rearrangement joins TRBV5-1 to TRBJ2-2; D is unclear. Trimming removed 0 bases from V and 0 bases from J, with 12 bases in between. Germline assignment: CDR1 SGHRS and CDR2 YFSETQ. This CDR3 contains 17 residues. CDR3 in DNA: TGCGCCAGCAGCTTGGATGTACAACATGCGAACACCGGGGAGCTGTTTTTT. This encodes CASSLDVQHANTGELFF.

This clonotype was counted between two and nine times. The chain links TRBV28 to TRBJ2-7; D is unresolved. Trimming left V 3 bases short and J 0 bases short, with 12 bases between. This CDR3 is 15 amino acids long. The V gene's germline CDR1 is MDHEN and CDR2 SYDVKM. The DNA for the CDR3 is TGTGCCAGCAGTTTGGTCAGGTCGAGCTCCTACGAGCAGTACTTC. This codes for CASSLVRSSSYEQYF. Looking up the rest from reference TRBV28 and TRBJ2-7 gives the full variable domain: DVKVTQSSRYLVKRTGEKVFLECVQDMDHENMFWYRQDPGLGLRLIYFSYDVKMKEKGDIPEGYSVSREKKERFSLILESASTNQTSMYLCASSLVRSSSYEQYFGPGTRLTVT.

This chain connects TRBV3-1 to TRBJ2-3; D not certain. Trimming shortened V by 1 base and J by 7 bases, and 6 bases separated the two germline ends. The CDR3 is made up of 12 amino acids. Looked up from germline, CDR1 is LGHDT and CDR2 is YNNKEL (reference sequence). CDR3 DNA: TGTGCCAGCAGCCAAGGGGTAAATACGCAGTATTTT. This encodes CASSQGVNTQYF.

This clonotype has at least ten counts. The chain uses TRBV4-2 and TRBJ1-2; D possibly corresponds to TRBD1 (5 bases). The germline V and J ends were trimmed by 2 bases and 7 bases, with 17 bases remaining between them. CDR3 length: 15 amino acids. CDR1 is LGHNA, CDR2 YNFKEQ, per germline. The CDR3 nucleotides read TGTGCCAGCAGCCAACAAACCCAGGGATTTGGTGGCTACACCTTC. Its translation: CASSQQTQGFGGYTF.

The chain combines TRBV12-3 or TRBV12-4 with TRBJ1-6; TRBD1 matches 12 bases. V lost 6 bases to trimming and J lost 9 bases; unmatched junction nucleotides: 9. This CDR3 comprises 16 residues. The CDR3 protein is CASSAGDRGHGSPLHF. CDR3 sequence (DNA): TGTGCCAGCAGCGCCGGGGACAGGGGGCACGGTTCACCCCTCCACTTT.

The chain has TRBV3-1 and TRBJ1-2; 10 nucleotides agree with TRBD1. V trimming: 4 bases; J trimming: 8 bases; junction bases outside the gene matches: 13. The length of the CDR3 is 16 residues. CDR1 LGHDT and CDR2 YNNKEL come from the germline V gene (reference sequence). DNA for the CDR3: TGTGCCAGCAGCCCGGGGACAGGGGCAAACGTGGGCGGCTACACCTTC. Its translation is CASSPGTGANVGGYTF. The variable domain in full, completed from reference TRBV3-1 and TRBJ1-2, reads DTAVSQTPKYLVTQMGNDKSIKCEQNLGHDTMYWYKQDSKKFLKIMFSYNNKELIINETVPNRFSPKSPDKAHLNLHINSLELGDSAVYFCASSPGTGANVGGYTFGSGTRLTVV.

The table lists this clonotype with a few counts. The V and J genes are TRBV20-1 and TRBJ2-1, with 9 bases aligning to TRBD1. The V and J ends lost 1 base and 6 bases, in that order; junction bases with no gene match: 1. The CDR3 spans 13 residues. The V gene's germline CDR1 is DFQATT and CDR2 SNEGSKA (reference sequence). The CDR3 is CSARGDRANEQFF. CDR3 coding DNA: TGCAGTGCTAGAGGGGACAGGGCCAATGAGCAGTTCTTC.